The clone carrying this T cell receptor beta chain was counted at least ten times. Researchers made TCR beta libraries by using iRepertoire HTBI primers and running Arm-PCR on CDR3 regions. MiXCR, run by TCRdb on the multiplex PCR reads, gives a single entry per CDR3 protein. The repertoire holds 360,000 or so distinct CDR3 sequences, with 16% as singletons. The record originates from a study of regulatory T cells in long-lasting Graves disease. Study at large: Recently diagnosed Graves' patients had received antithyroid drugs for under 3 months.

Germline assignment: CDR1 SGHTA and CDR2 FQGNSA. The length of the CDR3 is 17 residues. V lost 7 bases to trimming and J lost 2 bases, with 22 bases between them. As to time point: newly diagnosed GD, antithyroid drugs for less than 3 months. RNA extracted from PBMCs served as the sequencing template. This sample was shared with a second study, whose subject was T cells in Graves' hyperthyroidism and ophthalmopathy.

This clonotype was sampled from a middle-aged man with Graves disease. The chain combines TRBV7-2 with TRBJ2-3; tentative D call: TRBD2 (6 bases). The sample here was peripheral blood mononuclear cells (PBMCs), taken at new diagnosis, from a patient treated with antithyroid drugs. Here the CDR3 DNA reads TGTGCCAGCACCCCGGTGGGTAGCGGCGATTTCACAGATACGCAGTATTTT. Its translation is CASTPVGSGDFTDTQYF. The entire variable domain, with the rest obtained from reference TRBV7-2 and TRBJ2-3, is as follows: GAGVSQSPSNKVTEKGKDVELRCDPISGHTALYWYRQSLGQGLEFLIYFQGNSAPDKSGLPSDRFSAERTGGSVSTLTIQRTQQEDSAVYLCASTPVGSGDFTDTQYFGPGTRLTVL.